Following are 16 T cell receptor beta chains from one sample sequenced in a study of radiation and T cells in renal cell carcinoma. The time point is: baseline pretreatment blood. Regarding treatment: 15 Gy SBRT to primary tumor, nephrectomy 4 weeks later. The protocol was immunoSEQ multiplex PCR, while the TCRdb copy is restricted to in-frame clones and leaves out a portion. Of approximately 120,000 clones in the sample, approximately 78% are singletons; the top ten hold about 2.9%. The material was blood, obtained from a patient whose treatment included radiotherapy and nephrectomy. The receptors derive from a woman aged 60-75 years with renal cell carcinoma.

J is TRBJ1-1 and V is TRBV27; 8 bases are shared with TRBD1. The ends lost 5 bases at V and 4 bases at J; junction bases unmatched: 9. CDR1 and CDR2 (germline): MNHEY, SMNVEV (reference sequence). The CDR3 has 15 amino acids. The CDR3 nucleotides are TGTGCCAGCAGTCCACGGACAGGGTTAAGCACTGAAGCTTTCTTT. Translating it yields CASSPRTGLSTEAFF.

CDR3 residues: CASSYSGYNQPQHF. Here the CDR3 DNA reads TGTGCCAGCAGCTATTCGGGCTACAATCAGCCCCAGCATTTT. The chain is built from TRBV5-6 and TRBJ1-5; no clear D gene. This CDR3 has 14 amino acids. The V and J ends lost 3 bases and 3 bases respectively, with 10 bases between them. Germline-derived CDR1 and CDR2 are SGHDT and YYEEEE. The whole variable domain, filled in from reference TRBV5-6 and TRBJ1-5, reads DAGVTQSPTHLIKTRGQQVTLRCSPKSGHDTVSWYQQALGQGPQFIFQYYEEEERQRGNFPDRFSGHQFPNYSSELNVNALLLGDSALYLCASSYSGYNQPQHFGDGTRLSIL.

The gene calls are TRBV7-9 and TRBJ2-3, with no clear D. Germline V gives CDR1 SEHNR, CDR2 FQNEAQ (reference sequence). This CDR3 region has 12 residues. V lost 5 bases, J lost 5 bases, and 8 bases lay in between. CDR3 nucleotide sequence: TGTGCCAGCAGCCCTTCCGGAGATACGCAGTATTTT. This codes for CASSPSGDTQYF.

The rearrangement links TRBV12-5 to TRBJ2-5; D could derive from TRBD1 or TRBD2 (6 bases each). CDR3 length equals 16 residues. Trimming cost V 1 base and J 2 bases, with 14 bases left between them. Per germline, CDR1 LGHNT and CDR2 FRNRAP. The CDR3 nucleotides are TGTGCTAGTGGTTTGGGGGACCGGGGGCGGCAAGAGACCCAGTACTTC. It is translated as CASGLGDRGRQETQYF.

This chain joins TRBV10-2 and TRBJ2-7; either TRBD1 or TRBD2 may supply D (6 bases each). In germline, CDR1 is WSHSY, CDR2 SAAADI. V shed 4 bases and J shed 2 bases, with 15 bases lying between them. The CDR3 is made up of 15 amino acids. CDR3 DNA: TGCGCCAGCAGTGTGGGTGGGGGGCCGGCCTACGAGCAGTACTTC. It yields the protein CASSVGGGPAYEQYF.

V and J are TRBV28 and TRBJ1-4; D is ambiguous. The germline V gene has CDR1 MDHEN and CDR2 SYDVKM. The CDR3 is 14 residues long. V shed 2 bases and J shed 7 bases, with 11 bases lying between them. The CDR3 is CASSLRGSGEKLFF. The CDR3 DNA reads TGTGCCAGCAGTTTAAGAGGGTCAGGTGAAAAACTGTTTTTT.

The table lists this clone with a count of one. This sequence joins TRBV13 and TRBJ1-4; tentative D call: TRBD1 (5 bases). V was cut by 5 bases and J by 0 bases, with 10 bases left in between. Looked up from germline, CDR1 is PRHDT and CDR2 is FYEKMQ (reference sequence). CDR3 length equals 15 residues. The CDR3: CASSGDSATNEKLFF. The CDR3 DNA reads TGTGCCAGCAGCGGCGACAGTGCAACTAATGAAAAACTGTTTTTT. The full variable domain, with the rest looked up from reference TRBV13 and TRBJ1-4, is AAGVIQSPRHLIKEKRETATLKCYPIPRHDTVYWYQQGPGQDPQFLISFYEKMQSDKGSIPDRFSAQQFSDYHSELNMSSLELGDSALYFCASSGDSATNEKLFFGSGTQLSVL.

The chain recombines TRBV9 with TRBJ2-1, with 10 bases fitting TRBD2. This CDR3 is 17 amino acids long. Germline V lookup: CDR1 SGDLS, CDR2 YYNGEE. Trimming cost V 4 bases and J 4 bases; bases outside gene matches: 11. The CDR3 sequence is CASSLEQAGGLYNEQFF. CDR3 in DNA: TGTGCCAGCAGCTTAGAACAAGCGGGGGGGCTTTACAATGAGCAGTTCTTC.

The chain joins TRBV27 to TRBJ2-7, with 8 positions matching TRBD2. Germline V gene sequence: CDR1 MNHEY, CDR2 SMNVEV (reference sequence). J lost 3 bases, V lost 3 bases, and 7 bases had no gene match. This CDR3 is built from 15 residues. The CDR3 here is CASSFFRTSSYEQYF. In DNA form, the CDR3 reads TGTGCCAGCAGTTTCTTCCGGACTAGCAGCTACGAGCAGTACTTC.

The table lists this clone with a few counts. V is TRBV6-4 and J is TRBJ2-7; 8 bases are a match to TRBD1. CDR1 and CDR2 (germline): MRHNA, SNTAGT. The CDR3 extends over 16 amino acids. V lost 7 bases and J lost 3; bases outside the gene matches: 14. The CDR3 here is CASNTDADRGRYEQYF. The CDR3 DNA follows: TGTGCCAGCAATACCGACGCCGACAGGGGACGCTACGAGCAGTACTTC.

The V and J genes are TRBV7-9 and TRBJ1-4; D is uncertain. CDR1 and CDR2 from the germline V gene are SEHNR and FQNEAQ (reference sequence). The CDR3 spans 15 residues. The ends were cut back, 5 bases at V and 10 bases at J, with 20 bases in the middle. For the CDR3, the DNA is TGTGCCAGCAGCACAACTATAGAGCCGGGCCCAAAACTGTTTTTT. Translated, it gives CASSTTIEPGPKLFF.

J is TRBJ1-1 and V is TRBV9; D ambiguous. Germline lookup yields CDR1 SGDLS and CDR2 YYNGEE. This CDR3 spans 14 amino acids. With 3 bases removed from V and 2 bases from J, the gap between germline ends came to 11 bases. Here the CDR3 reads CASSALAGNTEAFF. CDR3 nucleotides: TGTGCCAGCAGCGCCCTTGCCGGTAACACTGAAGCTTTCTTT. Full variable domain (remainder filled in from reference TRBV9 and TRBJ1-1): DSGVTQTPKHLITATGQRVTLRCSPRSGDLSVYWYQQSLDQGLQFLIQYYNGEERAKGNILERFSAQQFPDLHSELNLSSLELGDSALYFCASSALAGNTEAFFGQGTRLTVV.

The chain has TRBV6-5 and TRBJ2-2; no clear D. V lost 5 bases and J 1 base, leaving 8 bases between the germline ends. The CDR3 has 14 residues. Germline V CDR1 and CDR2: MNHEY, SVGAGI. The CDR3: CASSRRQNTGELFF. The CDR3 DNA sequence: TGTGCCAGCAGTCGCCGACAGAACACCGGGGAGCTGTTTTTT.

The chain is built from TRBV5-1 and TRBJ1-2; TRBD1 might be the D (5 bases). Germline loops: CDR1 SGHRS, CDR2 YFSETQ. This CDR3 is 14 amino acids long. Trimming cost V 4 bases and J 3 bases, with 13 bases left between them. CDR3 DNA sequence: TGCGCCAGCAGCCGATCCGACAGATACTATGGCTACACCTTC. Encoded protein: CASSRSDRYYGYTF.

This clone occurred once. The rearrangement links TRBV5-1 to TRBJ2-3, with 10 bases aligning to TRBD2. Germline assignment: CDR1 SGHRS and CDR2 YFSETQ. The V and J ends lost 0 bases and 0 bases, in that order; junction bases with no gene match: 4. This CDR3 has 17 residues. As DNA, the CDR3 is TGCGCCAGCAGCTTGGCCACTAGCGGGACTAGCACAGATACGCAGTATTTT. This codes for CASSLATSGTSTDTQYF.

The CDR3 here is CASSPSTASNEKLFF. The CDR3 DNA sequence: TGTGCCAGCTCACCGTCGACAGCCTCTAATGAAAAACTGTTTTTT. The chain combines TRBV18 with TRBJ1-4, with TRBD1 as a possible D gene (5 bases). CDR1 is KGHSH and CDR2 is LQKENI in the germline V gene. Trimming left V 3 bases short and J 3 bases short, with 11 bases between. This CDR3 has 15 residues. Full variable domain (remainder filled in from reference TRBV18 and TRBJ1-4): NAGVMQNPRHLVRRRGQEARLRCSPMKGHSHVYWYRQLPEEGLKFMVYLQKENIIDESGMPKERFSAEFPKEGPSILRIQQVVRGDSAAYFCASSPSTASNEKLFFGSGTQLSVL.